The rows below give T cell receptor beta chains drawn from one sample of a study of cytomegalovirus exposure and HLA in healthy donors. TCRdb's copy holds only in-frame clones and misses some; the assay was immunoSEQ multiplex PCR. Among approximately 160,000 clones, roughly nine tenths were seen once, and the ten largest hold under 7%. Input material: PBMCs. The receptors shown here come from a young woman in good health and CMV-seronegative. The CDR3 runs from the conserved cysteine through the conserved F or W. Each record gives: D gene, J gene, V gene, clone size, CDR3 protein, CDR3 DNA. The D gene is left open where the match is weak. For some rows the clone size is stated as once, few or many, or as a class when expanded; others skip it.

>NA|TRBJ1-2|TRBV7-9|NA
CASSFYLNYGYTF
TGTGCCAGCAGCTTTTACCTTAACTATGGCTACACCTTC
>TRBD1|TRBJ1-3|TRBV2|NA
CANLDRGGPSGNTIYF
TGTGCCAACCTCGACAGGGGAGGACCCTCTGGAAACACCATATATTTT
>TRBD1|TRBJ1-5|TRBV5-5|NA
CASSFNPQGQNQPQHF
TGTGCCAGCAGCTTCAACCCACAGGGGCAAAATCAGCCCCAGCATTTT
>NA|TRBJ2-5|TRBV14|NA
CASSHRRGQETQYF
TGTGCCAGCAGCCACAGACGAGGTCAAGAGACCCAGTACTTC
>NA|TRBJ2-2|TRBV5-4|NA
CASSLGPNTGELFF
TGTGCCAGCAGCCTCGGGCCGAACACCGGGGAGCTGTTTTTT
>NA|TRBJ1-3|TRBV7-9|NA
CASSFSINSGNTIYF
TGTGCCAGCAGCTTCTCTATAAACTCTGGAAACACCATATATTTT
>TRBD2|TRBJ2-1|TRBV15|once
CATSRDTTSGSYEQFF
TGTGCCACCAGCAGAGATACCACTAGCGGGAGCTATGAGCAGTTCTTC
>TRBD2|TRBJ2-1|TRBV5-4|NA
CASSFRLAGENEQFF
TGTGCCAGCAGCTTCCGACTAGCGGGGGAGAATGAGCAGTTCTTC
>NA|TRBJ1-3|TRBV28|NA
CASSLDQGLHGNTIYF
TGTGCCAGCAGTTTGGACCAGGGCTTACATGGAAACACCATATATTTT
>NA|TRBJ2-7|TRBV18|NA
CASSLYRVSSYEQYF
TGTGCCAGCTCACTATACAGGGTTAGCTCCTACGAGCAGTACTTC
>NA|TRBJ2-5|TRBV7-9|NA
CASSPSAGHQETQYF
TGTGCCAGCAGCCCATCGGCGGGCCACCAAGAGACCCAGTACTTC
>NA|TRBJ2-5|TRBV2|NA
CASSELTQYF
TGTGCCAGCAGTGAATTGACCCAGTACTTC
>TRBD2|TRBJ2-4|TRBV11-3|NA
CASSPGAGGDIQYF
TGTGCCAGCAGCCCGGGGGCGGGAGGGGACATTCAGTACTTC
>TRBD2|TRBJ2-7|TRBV6-5|NA
CASTASGTGEQYF
TGTGCCAGCACCGCTAGCGGGACCGGCGAGCAGTACTTC
>NA|TRBJ2-5|TRBV6-6|NA
CASSYWPGERETQYF
TGTGCCAGCAGTTACTGGCCGGGTGAAAGAGAGACCCAGTACTTC
>TRBD1|TRBJ1-6|TRBV5-1|once
CASSLGLGTVYNSPLHF
TGCGCCAGCAGCTTGGGTCTCGGGACAGTATATAATTCACCCCTCCACTTT
>NA|TRBJ1-1|TRBV4-1|NA
CASSRRQFTPRNTEAFF
TGCGCCAGCAGCCGCCGACAGTTTACTCCCCGGAACACTGAAGCTTTCTTT
>NA|TRBJ2-1|TRBV5-1|NA
CASSATRQNEQFF
TGCGCCAGCAGCGCGACTAGGCAGAATGAGCAGTTCTTC
>NA|TRBJ2-7|TRBV21-1|NA
CASSKALPGLGYEQYF
TGTGCCAGCAGCAAGGCACTTCCAGGGCTGGGCTACGAGCAGTACTTC
>NA|TRBJ2-7|TRBV7-2|NA
CASSPTEISYEQYF
TGTGCCAGCAGCCCCACAGAGATCAGCTACGAGCAGTACTTC
>TRBD2|TRBJ2-1|TRBV5-1|NA
CASFIAGTNEQFF
TGCGCCAGCTTCATAGCGGGAACGAATGAGCAGTTCTTC
>NA|TRBJ1-1|TRBV28|NA
CASSPSRGEYTEAFF
TGTGCCAGCAGTCCCTCTCGAGGGGAGTACACTGAAGCTTTCTTT
>TRBD1|TRBJ1-2|TRBV20-1|NA
CSARTGLGYTF
TGCAGTGCCCGGACAGGGCTGGGCTACACCTTC
>NA|TRBJ2-2|TRBV28|NA
CASSPPTNRGELFF
TGTGCCAGCAGTCCCCCAACCAACCGCGGGGAGCTGTTTTTT
>NA|TRBJ1-2|TRBV19|NA
CASSIGTRHAPGYTF
TGTGCCAGTAGTATCGGGACCCGACACGCGCCTGGCTACACCTTC
>NA|TRBJ2-5|TRBV4-3|NA
CASSQDTGLGETQYF
TGCGCCAGCAGCCAAGATACAGGGTTGGGAGAGACCCAGTACTTC
>NA|TRBJ1-3|TRBV9|NA
CASSFTGNSGNTIYF
TGTGCCAGCAGCTTTACAGGGAACTCCGGAAACACCATATATTTT
>NA|TRBJ2-3|TRBV18|NA
CASSPLGSWQDTQYF
TGTGCCAGCTCACCACTTGGGAGTTGGCAAGATACGCAGTATTTT
>NA|TRBJ1-2|TRBV7-9|few
CASSLQPGHDGYTF
TGTGCCAGCAGCTTACAACCGGGTCACGATGGCTACACCTTC
>TRBD2|TRBJ2-7|TRBV27|NA
CASSFGGLAGDEQYF
TGTGCCAGCAGTTTCGGCGGACTAGCGGGAGACGAGCAGTACTTC
>NA|TRBJ1-2|TRBV13|NA
CASSRDRNYGYTF
TGTGCCAGCAGCCGAGACAGGAACTATGGCTACACCTTC
>NA|TRBJ2-7|TRBV28|NA
CASSFLRSSYEQYF
TGTGCCAGCAGTTTTCTTAGGAGCTCCTACGAGCAGTACTTC
>NA|TRBJ2-1|TRBV7-3|NA
CASSLGGTGNEQFF
TGTGCCAGCAGCTTAGGCGGGACCGGCAATGAGCAGTTCTTC
>NA|TRBJ2-3|TRBV7-3|NA
CASSPTGGRGTDTQYF
TGTGCCAGCAGCCCGACGGGTGGGCGGGGCACAGATACGCAGTATTTT
>TRBD2|TRBJ2-1|TRBV7-8|NA
CASSPRENPYNEQFF
TGTGCCAGCAGCCCGCGGGAGAACCCCTACAATGAGCAGTTCTTC
>NA|TRBJ1-6|TRBV4-2|NA
CASSPQAQFRNSPLHF
TGTGCCAGCAGCCCCCAAGCCCAATTTCGAAATTCACCCCTCCACTTT
>NA|TRBJ1-4|TRBV7-7|NA
CASSLILGRYLTTNEKLFF
TGTGCTAGCAGCTTAATTCTAGGACGGTACCTCACAACTAATGAAAAACTGTTTTTT
>NA|TRBJ1-1|TRBV6-5|few
CASSYARPETEAFF
TGTGCCAGCAGTTACGCCCGCCCGGAGACTGAAGCTTTCTTT
>NA|TRBJ1-1|TRBV7-2|NA
CASSLRRILNTEAFF
TGTGCCAGCAGCCTAAGACGGATACTGAACACTGAAGCTTTCTTT
>TRBD1|TRBJ1-2|TRBV5-1|NA
CASSDPQAPGGYNYGYTF
TGCGCCAGCAGCGACCCTCAAGCCCCAGGGGGCTATAACTATGGCTACACCTTC
>NA|TRBJ1-6|TRBV9|NA
CASSVGTENSPLHF
TGTGCCAGCAGCGTAGGGACAGAAAATTCACCCCTCCACTTT
>TRBD1|TRBJ1-5|TRBV19|few
CASNPKTGESQPQHF
TGTGCCAGTAACCCCAAGACAGGGGAGAGTCAGCCCCAGCATTTT
>TRBD1|TRBJ2-5|TRBV5-4|NA
CAVTGGKETQYF
TGTGCAGTTACAGGGGGCAAAGAGACCCAGTACTTC
>NA|TRBJ2-7|TRBV13|once
CASSLGIRSYEQYF
TGTGCCAGCAGCTTAGGAATCAGAAGCTACGAGCAGTACTTC
>NA|TRBJ1-1|TRBV7-8|NA
CASSLEVKGVGPSNTEAFF
TGTGCCAGCAGCTTAGAGGTTAAAGGGGTCGGCCCATCGAACACTGAAGCTTTCTTT
>TRBD2|TRBJ2-7|TRBV5-1|NA
CASSVQAGTDGSEQYF
TGCGCCAGCAGCGTCCAAGCGGGAACAGACGGATCCGAGCAGTACTTC
>NA|TRBJ1-2|TRBV4-1|NA
CASSQGEYGYTF
TGCGCCAGCAGCCAGGGAGAGTATGGCTACACCTTC
>TRBD1|TRBJ2-5|TRBV7-2|NA
CASSTQGAGETQYF
TGTGCCAGCAGCACGCAGGGGGCCGGAGAGACCCAGTACTTC
>NA|TRBJ1-5|TRBV27|NA
CASSLFKSREQPQHF
TGTGCCAGCAGTTTATTTAAGTCACGGGAGCAGCCCCAGCATTTT
>TRBD1|TRBJ2-3|TRBV5-1|NA
CASGGTGATDTQYF
TGCGCCAGCGGAGGGACAGGGGCGACAGATACGCAGTATTTT
>NA|TRBJ1-5|TRBV4-1|NA
CASSQVASSYQPQHF
TGCGCCAGCAGCCAGGTAGCTTCCAGTTATCAGCCCCAGCATTTT
>TRBD1|TRBJ2-2|TRBV5-1|NA
CASSRTTGTEDTGELFF
TGCGCCAGCAGCCGAACAACAGGGACAGAGGACACCGGGGAGCTGTTTTTT
>NA|TRBJ2-6|TRBV5-6|NA
CASSPVARGANVLTF
TGTGCCAGCAGCCCCGTGGCGAGGGGGGCCAACGTCCTGACTTTC